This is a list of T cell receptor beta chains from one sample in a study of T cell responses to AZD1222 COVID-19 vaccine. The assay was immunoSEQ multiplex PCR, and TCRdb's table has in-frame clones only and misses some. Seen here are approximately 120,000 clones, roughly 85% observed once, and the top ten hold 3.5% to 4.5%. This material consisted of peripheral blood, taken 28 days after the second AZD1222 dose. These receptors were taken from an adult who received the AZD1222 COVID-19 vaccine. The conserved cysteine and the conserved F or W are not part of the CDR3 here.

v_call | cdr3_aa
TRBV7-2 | ASSLEGGWVNEQF
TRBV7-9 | ASSASGTEKPLEAF
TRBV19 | ASSEFYGETQY
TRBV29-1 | SVVRGVYEQY
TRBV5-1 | ASRGEYEQY
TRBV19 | ASSALGGTEAF
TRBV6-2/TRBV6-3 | ASSRAPIGGGQETQY
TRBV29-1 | SVVRDPNEKLF
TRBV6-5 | ASSYSQGSSGNTIY
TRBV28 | ASSPIRQVAKNIQY
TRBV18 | ASSPRNVNNEQF
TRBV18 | ASSRDRGSTEAF
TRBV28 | ASSRPFRTSSEQY
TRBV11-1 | ASRLALGQVDNEQF
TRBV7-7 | ASSLGQRYYNSPLH
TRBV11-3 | ASSLEAGRGQETQY
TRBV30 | AWRLYNSPLH
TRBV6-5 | ASSYSTSSYNEQF
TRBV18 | ASSPPVNRRYGYT
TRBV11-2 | ASSSDRVEQY
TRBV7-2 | ASSLGAGAASGNTIY
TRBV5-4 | ASSVDSTSYEQY
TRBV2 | ASSPRGVGELF
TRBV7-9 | ASSFPEAF
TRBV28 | ASSSAQGAGYGYT
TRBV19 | ASSIYPFLASDEQF
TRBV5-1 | ASSLGLLGWGEAF
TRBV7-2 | ASSFLAGEQF
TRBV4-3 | ASSQGGYSTDTQY
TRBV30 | AWAGGEVTEAF
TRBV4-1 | ASSQEWTGANYGYT
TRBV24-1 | ATSETSKKGQFDYGYT
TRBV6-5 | ASSYSPGGGTDTQY
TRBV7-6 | ASSRTPEGYNEQF
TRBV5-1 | ASSFSGQGNTEAF
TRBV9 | ASTTVGNRVLTGELF